This passage covers 13 T cell receptor beta chains from one sample sequenced in a study of cytomegalovirus exposure and HLA in healthy donors. This PCR relied on a set of 60 Vbeta primers and 13 Jbeta primers. Clones were sequenced by immunoSEQ multiplex PCR, and TCRdb holds only the in-frame ones, with some missing. The sample lists about 170,000 clones; around 80% were seen once. The specimen was PBMCs. These receptors came from a woman between 18 and 29 years old in good health and CMV-seronegative.

The rearrangement joins TRBV27 to TRBJ2-5, with 7 bases matching TRBD2. This CDR3 contains 13 residues. The V segment lost 8 bases and the J segment 5 bases; nucleotides outside the gene matches: 8. Germline loops: CDR1 MNHEY, CDR2 SMNVEV (reference sequence). Here the CDR3 reads CASDAGEGETQYF. CDR3 DNA sequence: TGTGCCAGCGACGCGGGAGAGGGGGAGACCCAGTACTTC.

This clone was recorded once. The chain is built from TRBV7-9 and TRBJ2-3; no clear D gene. Germline lookup yields CDR1 SEHNR and CDR2 FQNEAQ (reference sequence). CDR3 size: 14 residues. Deletions cut 5 bases from V and 0 bases from J, with 9 bases between. DNA for the CDR3: TGTGCCAGCAGCCCCCTAAGTAGCACAGATACGCAGTATTTT. Residues: CASSPLSSTDTQYF.

The chain links TRBV27 to TRBJ2-1, with D unresolved. The CDR3 length is 14 residues. The germline V gene has CDR1 MNHEY and CDR2 SMNVEV (reference sequence). V shed 5 bases and J shed 4 bases, with 12 bases lying between them. CDR3 in amino acids: CASSPDMYYNEQFF. The CDR3 region has the DNA TGTGCCAGCAGTCCCGACATGTATTACAATGAGCAGTTCTTC.

The chain is built from TRBV5-1 and TRBJ1-1, with D possibly matching TRBD1 (5 bases). V gave up 1 base and J gave up 4 bases, with 8 bases separating them. The V gene's germline CDR1 is SGHRS and CDR2 YFSETQ. The CDR3 spans 13 residues. CDR3 sequence reads: CASSLQDITEAFF. CDR3 DNA: TGCGCCAGCAGCTTGCAGGACATCACTGAAGCTTTCTTT.

The J gene is TRBJ2-7, the V gene TRBV5-1; 8 nucleotides align to TRBD2. CDR1 and CDR2 from the germline V gene are SGHRS and YFSETQ. The CDR3 consists of 15 residues. The ends lost 3 bases at V and 3 bases at J; junction bases unmatched: 8. In DNA form, the CDR3 reads TGCGCCAGCAGCTCCGGACTAGCCGCGGGCTACGAGCAGTACTTC. Its translation is CASSSGLAAGYEQYF.

The rearrangement joins TRBV10-3 to TRBJ2-7, with a tentative D call TRBD1 (6 bases). The CDR3 loop spans 15 amino acids. V lost 0 bases and J 4 bases, leaving 13 bases between the germline ends. Germline CDR1 is ENHRY and CDR2 is SYGVKD. CDR3 nucleotide sequence: TGTGCCATCAGTGAGTCGAGCGGCCAGGGGTACGAGCAGTACTTC. It specifies CAISESSGQGYEQYF.

The chain employs TRBV4-1 and TRBJ2-2, with D possibly matching TRBD1 (5 bases). V was pared by 4 bases and J by 4 bases, with 13 bases between. The CDR3 is 15 amino acids. In germline, CDR1 is MGHRA, CDR2 YSYEKL. The CDR3 loop reads CASSRDPRATGELFF. The CDR3, as DNA: TGCGCCAGCAGCCGAGATCCCAGGGCCACCGGGGAGCTGTTTTTT.

The rearrangement joins TRBV4-1 to TRBJ2-1; tentatively, D is TRBD2 (6 bases). CDR1 and CDR2 (germline): MGHRA, YSYEKL. Between the trimmed V and J ends, which lost 6 bases and 2 bases, there was a span of 17 bases. The CDR3 is 16 amino acids. The CDR3: CASSGGEHSPYNEQFF. The CDR3 region has the DNA TGCGCCAGCAGTGGCGGGGAGCACTCGCCCTACAATGAGCAGTTCTTC.

The chain carries TRBV4-2 and TRBJ1-2; 7 nucleotides line up with TRBD1. The CDR3 consists of 18 residues. J was trimmed by 2 bases and V by 0 bases; bases with no gene match: 12. The germline gives CDR1 LGHNA, CDR2 YNFKEQ. In nucleotides, the CDR3 is TGTGCCAGCAGCCAAGACGGGACAGCTGAGGAAACCAACTATGGCTACACCTTC. Its translation is CASSQDGTAEETNYGYTF.

The V gene is TRBV28, the J gene TRBJ2-5, with a possible D match to TRBD2 (6 bases). Trimming cost V 5 bases and J 2 bases, with 15 bases left between them. CDR3 length: 15 residues. The germline CDR1 and CDR2 sequences are MDHEN and SYDVKM. The CDR3 reads CASSTTGTPQETQYF. The DNA of the CDR3 is TGTGCCAGCAGTACCACCGGGACTCCACAAGAGACCCAGTACTTC.

The rearrangement links TRBV7-9 to TRBJ2-7, with D tentatively TRBD2 (5 bases). Trimming left V 1 base short and J 3 bases short, with 16 bases between. The CDR3 sequence is 16 residues long. CDR1 is SEHNR, CDR2 FQNEAQ, per germline (reference sequence). The CDR3 here is CASSLVVEGPRYEQYF. CDR3 DNA: TGTGCCAGCAGCTTAGTGGTTGAGGGTCCCCGCTACGAGCAGTACTTC.

The CDR3 spells CASSLLSGVYEQYF. The CDR3 coding sequence is TGTGCCAGCAGCTTGCTTTCGGGGGTCTACGAGCAGTACTTC. The chain combines TRBV5-6 with TRBJ2-7; tentatively, D is TRBD2 (6 bases). V was trimmed by 1 base and J by 3 bases, leaving 11 bases between them. The CDR3 runs to 14 residues. In germline, CDR1 is SGHDT, CDR2 YYEEEE. Supplemented by reference TRBV5-6 and TRBJ2-7, the full variable domain reads DAGVTQSPTHLIKTRGQQVTLRCSPKSGHDTVSWYQQALGQGPQFIFQYYEEEERQRGNFPDRFSGHQFPNYSSELNVNALLLGDSALYLCASSLLSGVYEQYFGPGTRLTVT.

This clone was observed once. CDR3 residues: CASSLGRVKPSYEQYF. The CDR3 nucleotides read TGTGCCAGCAGTTTAGGGAGGGTGAAGCCCTCCTACGAGCAGTACTTC. The chain employs TRBV28 and TRBJ2-7; 7 positions agree with TRBD2. With 2 bases clipped from V and 0 bases from J, the junction kept 7 bases outside the gene matches. The CDR3 sequence is 16 residues long. Looked up from germline, CDR1 is MDHEN and CDR2 is SYDVKM. Together with reference TRBV28 and TRBJ2-7, the CDR3 gives the full variable domain: DVKVTQSSRYLVKRTGEKVFLECVQDMDHENMFWYRQDPGLGLRLIYFSYDVKMKEKGDIPEGYSVSREKKERFSLILESASTNQTSMYLCASSLGRVKPSYEQYFGPGTRLTVT.